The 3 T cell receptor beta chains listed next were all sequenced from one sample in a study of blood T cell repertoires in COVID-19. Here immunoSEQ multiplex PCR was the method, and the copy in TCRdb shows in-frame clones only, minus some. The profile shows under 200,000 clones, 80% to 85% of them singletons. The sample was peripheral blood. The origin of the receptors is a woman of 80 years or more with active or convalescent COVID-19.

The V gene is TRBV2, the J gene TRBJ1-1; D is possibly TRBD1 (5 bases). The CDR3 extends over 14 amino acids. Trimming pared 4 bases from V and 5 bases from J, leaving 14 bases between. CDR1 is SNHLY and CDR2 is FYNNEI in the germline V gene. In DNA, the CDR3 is TGTGCCAGCAGTGCCGGGGGGGGTAAAACTGAAGCTTTCTTT. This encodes CASSAGGGKTEAFF.

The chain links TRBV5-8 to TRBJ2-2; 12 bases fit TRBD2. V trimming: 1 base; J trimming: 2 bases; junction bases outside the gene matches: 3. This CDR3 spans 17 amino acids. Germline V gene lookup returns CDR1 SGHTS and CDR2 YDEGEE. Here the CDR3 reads CASSLTSGGTNTGELFF. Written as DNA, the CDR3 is TGTGCCAGCAGCTTGACTAGCGGGGGGACTAACACCGGGGAGCTGTTTTTT.

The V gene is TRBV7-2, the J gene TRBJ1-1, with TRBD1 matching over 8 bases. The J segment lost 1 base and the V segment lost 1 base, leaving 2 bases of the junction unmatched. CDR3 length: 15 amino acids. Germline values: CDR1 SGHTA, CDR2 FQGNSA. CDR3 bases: TGTGCCAGCAGCTTAGGTGGGACAGGGAACACTGAAGCTTTCTTT. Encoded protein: CASSLGGTGNTEAFF.